Listed here are 3 T cell receptor beta chains from one sample, sequenced in a study of T-cell memory formation after mild COVID-19. Each CDR3 protein is one row after TCRdb ran MiXCR on the 5' RACE reads. The sample includes about 320,000 distinct CDR3 sequences, around an eighth of them seen just once. Sequenced sample: PBMCs or a T cell subset sorted from them (not recorded which). Receptor source: a man between 18 and 29 years old who had mild COVID-19 (a few samples of this study predate the infection). Cell type and time point are not known.

Of note for this clonotype: Since a much larger clone is just one base distant, this may be a read error. The gene calls are TRBV12-3 or TRBV12-4 and TRBJ2-6; D is undetermined. The CDR3 extends over 12 amino acids. The germline V and J ends were trimmed by 7 bases and 2 bases, with 3 bases remaining between them. Here the CDR3 reads CASKTGANVLTF. The CDR3 DNA reads TGTGCCAGCAAGACTGGGGCCAACGTCCTGACTTTC.

The chain carries TRBV25-1 and TRBJ1-5; TRBD1 is a possible D gene (5 bases). Deletions cut 1 base from V and 1 base from J, with 5 bases between. Germline CDR1 MGHDK, CDR2 SYGVNS. CDR3 length: 14 residues. The CDR3 loop reads CASSEWGSNQPQHF. CDR3 sequence (DNA): TGTGCCAGCAGTGAATGGGGGAGCAATCAGCCCCAGCATTTT.

The CDR3 nucleotides read TGCGCCAGCAGCCGGGACAGGGGTATTAACACCATATATTTT. As protein: CASSRDRGINTIYF. The chain employs TRBV4-3 and TRBJ1-3, with 10 bases that match TRBD1. CDR1 and CDR2 from the germline V gene are LGHNA and YSLEER. Trimming took 4 bases from V and 7 from J; bases not matched to a gene: 4. The CDR3 runs to 14 residues.